Below are 21 T cell receptor beta chains sequenced from a single sample in a study of blood T cell repertoires in COVID-19. TCRdb's table, derived via immunoSEQ multiplex PCR, lists solely in-frame clones and lacks some. The sample lists about 200,000 clones, about nine tenths occurring once. The sequencing sample was made of peripheral blood. These TCRs come from a woman in her sixties or seventies with acute or convalescent COVID-19.

The chain joins TRBV3-1 (or the pseudogene TRBV3-2) to TRBJ2-2; no reliable D call. Germline CDR1 is LGHDT and CDR2 is YNNKEL (reference sequence). Trimming removed 1 base from V and 1 base from J, with 7 bases in between. This CDR3 comprises 15 residues. The CDR3 region has the DNA TGTGCCAGCAGCCAAGGGGCACGGAACACCGGGGAGCTGTTTTTT. It is translated as CASSQGARNTGELFF.

The sample holds one count of this clone. V is TRBV3-1 (or the pseudogene TRBV3-2) and J is TRBJ2-3, with 12 bases that match TRBD2. With V trimmed by 3 bases and J by 7 bases, 8 bases remained unmatched. Looked up from germline, CDR1 is LGHDT and CDR2 is YNNKEL (reference sequence). The CDR3 loop spans 16 amino acids. CDR3 DNA: TGTGCCAGCAGCCACCTAGCGGGGGGGCCATCCCATACGCAGTATTTT. Translated, it gives CASSHLAGGPSHTQYF.

The CDR3 region is CATQGQMNTGELFF. CDR3 bases: TGTGCCACCCAGGGACAGATGAACACCGGGGAGCTGTTTTTT. V usage is TRBV2 and J usage is TRBJ2-2, with TRBD1 matching 7 bases. V was clipped by 10 bases and J by 1 base; unmatched bases: 6. CDR1 is SNHLY and CDR2 is FYNNEI in the germline V gene. This CDR3 has 14 amino acids.

The rearrangement joins TRBV9 to TRBJ1-6, with D unresolved. Germline-derived CDR1 and CDR2 are SGDLS and YYNGEE. Trimming shortened V by 0 bases and J by 12 bases, and 10 bases separated the two germline ends. The CDR3 spans 13 residues. CDR3 in DNA: TGTGCCAGCAGCGTAGAATCGACGGGACCCCTCCACTTT. It translates to CASSVESTGPLHF.

This sequence joins TRBV9 and TRBJ2-5; the D is unclear. CDR3 length: 14 amino acids. Germline CDR1 SGDLS, CDR2 YYNGEE. V was shortened by 0 bases and J by 1 base, with 7 bases between the two germline ends. CDR3 DNA sequence: TGTGCCAGCAGCGTAGCAGCGTTCCAAGAGACCCAGTACTTC. It is translated as CASSVAAFQETQYF.

This chain connects TRBV14 to TRBJ1-1, with D possibly TRBD1 on 6 matching bases. This CDR3 contains 16 residues. Germline V gene sequence: CDR1 SGHDN, CDR2 FVKESK. Trimming removed 4 bases from V and 3 bases from J, with 18 bases in between. CDR3 amino acids: CASSPPDRPKDTEAFF. DNA of the CDR3: TGTGCCAGCAGCCCCCCAGACAGGCCTAAGGACACTGAAGCTTTCTTT.

The gene calls are TRBV4-2 and TRBJ2-2; 11 nucleotides line up with TRBD2. V trimming: 4 bases; J trimming: 3 bases; junction bases outside the gene matches: 7. There are 17 residues in the CDR3. CDR1 and CDR2 from the germline V gene are LGHNA and YNFKEQ. The CDR3 reads CASSRLGTSGYTGELFF. DNA of the CDR3: TGTGCCAGCAGCCGCTTAGGGACTAGCGGATACACCGGGGAGCTGTTTTTT.

Note on this clone: The same CDR3 is also encoded by other DNA sequences in this sample. The chain couples TRBV12-3 or TRBV12-4 to TRBJ1-1; D ambiguous. V lost 5 bases and J lost 1, with 8 bases in between. The CDR3 has 13 residues. The CDR3 is CASSLFQNTEAFF. CDR3 DNA: TGTGCCAGCAGTCTATTTCAGAACACTGAAGCTTTCTTT.

The V and J genes are TRBV25-1 and TRBJ2-1, with 8 positions matching TRBD1. Germline V gene sequence: CDR1 MGHDK, CDR2 SYGVNS. CDR3 length: 15 amino acids. Germline trimming cut 6 bases from V and 4 bases from J; bases unmatched to any gene: 8. This chain's CDR3 is CASSATRTGYNEQFF. For the CDR3, the DNA is TGTGCCAGCAGCGCGACGCGGACAGGGTACAATGAGCAGTTCTTC.

V gene TRBV28 combines with J gene TRBJ2-7; 8 bases are shared with TRBD1. Germline V gives CDR1 MDHEN, CDR2 SYDVKM. V was pared by 5 bases and J by 4 bases, with 10 bases of the junction left unmatched. The CDR3 length is 15 residues. The DNA for the CDR3 is TGTGCCAGCAGTCCCGGGACAGGCAAGACTTACGAGCAGTACTTC. This sequence encodes CASSPGTGKTYEQYF.

This clone came up once. The CDR3: CASSFGGSNNEQFF. The CDR3 coding sequence is TGTGCCAGCAGCTTCGGGGGGAGTAACAATGAGCAGTTCTTC. The chain has TRBV7-3 and TRBJ2-1; 7 nucleotides align to TRBD2. CDR1 is SGHTA and CDR2 is FQGTGA in the germline V gene. With 3 bases clipped from V and 5 bases from J, the junction kept 4 bases outside the gene matches. The CDR3 has 14 residues.

This chain joins TRBV6-5 and TRBJ1-4; TRBD1 might be the D (5 bases). The V and J ends lost 6 bases and 2 bases respectively, with 10 bases between them. The CDR3 has 14 residues. Germline V gives CDR1 MNHEY, CDR2 SVGAGI. CDR3: CASSGRGTNEKLFF. The CDR3 DNA is TGTGCCAGCAGCGGTAGGGGCACTAATGAAAAACTGTTTTTT.

The J gene is TRBJ1-6, the V gene TRBV5-1; D is undetermined. The V end lost 0 bases, the J end lost 6 bases, and 10 bases lay between the germline ends. Germline V lookup: CDR1 SGHRS, CDR2 YFSETQ. There are 15 residues in the CDR3. The chain's CDR3 is CASSLVAVTNSPLHF. The DNA for the CDR3 is TGCGCCAGCAGCTTGGTTGCAGTAACTAATTCACCCCTCCACTTT.

The rearrangement links TRBV25-1 to TRBJ1-4, with D possibly matching TRBD1 (5 bases). Trimming removed 6 bases at V and 8 bases at J, with 16 bases between. CDR1 and CDR2 from the germline V gene are MGHDK and SYGVNS. This CDR3 is built from 14 residues. The CDR3 DNA follows: TGTGCCAGCAGCCCTGATGGACAAGGGGAAAAACTGTTTTTT. Its protein is CASSPDGQGEKLFF.

The V gene is TRBV7-8, the J gene TRBJ2-1; TRBD2 matches at 13 bases. The J segment lost 8 bases and the V segment lost 1 base, leaving 5 bases of the junction unmatched. CDR1 SGHVS and CDR2 FQNEAQ come from the germline V gene. The CDR3 is 16 amino acids. CDR3 sequence reads: CASSLGLLAGGDEQFF. CDR3 coding DNA: TGTGCCAGCAGCTTAGGGCTACTAGCGGGAGGGGATGAGCAGTTCTTC.

The chain employs TRBV9 and TRBJ1-6, with D perhaps TRBD1 (6 bases). This CDR3 is built from 16 residues. V dropped 0 bases and J dropped 10 bases, with 17 bases sitting between them. The germline V gene encodes CDR1 SGDLS and CDR2 YYNGEE. This CDR3 is CASSVEGNRARSPLHF. The CDR3 DNA sequence: TGTGCCAGCAGCGTAGAGGGGAACAGGGCACGGTCACCCCTCCACTTT.

The rearrangement uses TRBV7-9 and TRBJ1-1, with D perhaps matching TRBD1 (6 bases). Looked up from germline, CDR1 is SEHNR and CDR2 is FQNEAQ (reference sequence). This CDR3 has 12 residues. The CDR3 region is CATSPGVGEAFF. The CDR3 coding sequence is TGTGCTACAAGTCCAGGGGTAGGTGAAGCTTTCTTT.

The gene calls are TRBV6-5 and TRBJ1-6; the D is unclear. Looked up from germline, CDR1 is MNHEY and CDR2 is SVGAGI. The CDR3 spans 13 residues. V lost 9 bases to trimming and J lost 7 bases, with 13 bases between them. In DNA form, the CDR3 reads TGTGCCAGTAGGAGGCAGAGCAATTCACCCCTCCACTTT. This encodes CASRRQSNSPLHF.

Note on this clone: The sample carries other DNA sequences with the same CDR3. The chain uses TRBV5-6 and TRBJ1-1, with a possible D match to TRBD1 (5 bases). V was trimmed by 2 bases and J by 8 bases, leaving 7 bases between them. This CDR3 has 11 amino acids. Germline V gene data show CDR1 as SGHDT and CDR2 as YYEEEE. Written as DNA, the CDR3 is TGTGCCAGCAGCTTCGACAGCGAAGCTTTCTTT. Its protein is CASSFDSEAFF. The variable domain in full, completed from reference TRBV5-6 and TRBJ1-1, reads DAGVTQSPTHLIKTRGQQVTLRCSPKSGHDTVSWYQQALGQGPQFIFQYYEEEERQRGNFPDRFSGHQFPNYSSELNVNALLLGDSALYLCASSFDSEAFFGQGTRLTVV.

This clone was seen once. The J gene is TRBJ2-3, the V gene TRBV9; D remains unclear. Germline lookup yields CDR1 SGDLS and CDR2 YYNGEE. Deletions cut 0 bases from V and 6 bases from J, with 8 bases between. The CDR3 is made up of 13 amino acids. The DNA for the CDR3 is TGTGCCAGCAGCGTAGAAATATTGGATACGCAGTATTTT. The encoded protein is CASSVEILDTQYF. The full variable domain, completed using reference TRBV9 and TRBJ2-3, is DSGVTQTPKHLITATGQRVTLRCSPRSGDLSVYWYQQSLDQGLQFLIQYYNGEERAKGNILERFSAQQFPDLHSELNLSSLELGDSALYFCASSVEILDTQYFGPGTRLTVL.

The CDR3 loop is CASNTGAGPYEQYF. CDR3 in DNA: TGTGCCAGCAATACGGGAGCGGGGCCCTACGAGCAGTACTTC. The chain couples TRBV28 to TRBJ2-7; 7 bases are a match to TRBD2. The germline V gene has CDR1 MDHEN and CDR2 SYDVKM. The V gene end was trimmed by 7 bases and the J gene end by 2 bases; junction bases not matched to a gene: 8. The CDR3 totals 14 residues.